This T cell receptor (beta chain) appears in the sequencing data of a study of T cell responses to AZD1222 COVID-19 vaccine (dated by TCRdb to 2020 to 2022). Study-wide context: A total of over 230 trial participants underwent TCR sequencing, of whom 200 to 220 had received two doses of AZD1222 and some 25 had received two doses of the MenACWY control vaccine. Trial participants were enrolled by age into subgroups of 18-55, 56-69 and 70-plus years, and around 140, 26 and 57 TCR-sequenced participants, respectively, were included in these subgroups. Results and caveats for the whole study, not just this receptor: In the small 56-69-year group, the increase in depth fell short of significance, most likely because of low power. Vaccine-associated CD4 TCRs spanned the whole spike protein, with dominant responses in regions 160-218 and 743-854. Participants were mostly white British, with more females than males. The authors suggested clonal diversity may have been underestimated. Spike-specific TCR breadth and depth rose significantly after two AZD1222 doses compared with day 0 and with MenACWY recipients. Because no day 14 peak-response samples were available, repertoires were characterized only after the peak T cell response. Epitopes outside the regions mutated in the B.1.351 and B.1.1.7 variants were reportedly recognized by nearly half of the unique spike-specific TCRs. Conclusions about previously exposed vaccinees are limited because only a handful of AZD1222 recipients were SARS-CoV-2 seropositive at baseline.

With regard to this clone: Its antigen remains undetermined. Base quality data are lacking; no much larger clone is found one base away.

The CDR3 regions of human TCRbeta chains were analyzed by immunosequencing. In the original analysis: TCRs in the repertoires were matched against a reference library of SARS-CoV-2-specific TCRs that had been generated with the MIRA antigen-specificity platform. Breadth was defined as the fraction of unique TCRs that were SARS-CoV-2-associated, and depth was defined as the fraction of total T cells that were SARS-CoV-2-associated. Using the MIRA data, each spike-specific TCR was mapped to the spike region that the TCR reacts to and placed in a CD4 or CD8 class. Log10-transformed breadth and depth values were compared by one-way ANOVA with Sidak's multiple comparisons tests. As stored in TCRdb, this immuneACCESS dataset retains in-frame rearrangements with V and J assigned. A fraction of the clones does not appear; measured against another copy, unresolved V genes explain less than half of the discrepancy, and the remainder lacks a known reason. From that table come the V and J calls and clone size; the DNA was used to work out D and trimming. This sample has nearly 110,000 clones in its table, and 92% of those were observed once. The biggest ten clones account for 8% to 9.5% of the sample.

Read against the paper, the sample's time point label means: about 28 days (+/-7) after the second vaccine dose. AZD1222 recipients whose second dose came at about 4 weeks and those whose second dose came at about 12 weeks were combined into one group, since spike-specific TCR depth and breadth did not differ between the two schedules. The vaccinee samples were drawn from two UK trials, COV001 and COV002, one of which was a single-blind randomized controlled phase 2/3 trial testing AZD1222 (ChAdOx1 nCoV-19) in healthy adults. Trial participant PBMC samples were collected at day 0 and day 28 after the second dose for TCRbeta chain sequencing. The CDR3 contains 14 residues, cysteine and phenylalanine counted. Only the CDR3 portion is preserved as DNA: 42 bases, with reading frame beginning at the first base. Trimming at the junction amounts to 4 bases on V and 6 bases on J, and the germline ends lie 13 bases apart.

The sample in question was peripheral blood, obtained 28 days after the second AZD1222 dose. In this chain, TRBV5-3 is recombined with TRBJ1-4, and the D gene may be TRBD1, 5 bases matching. TRBV5-3 counts as an open reading frame of uncertain function. The source of this sequence is an adult who received the AZD1222 COVID-19 vaccine. The DNA sequence follows: TGTGCCAGAAGCCTCAGGGCCGCCCATGAAAAACTGTTTTTT. Its translation is CARSLRAAHEKLFF.